The 10 T cell receptor beta chains in this list originate from one sample, sequenced in a study of blood T cell repertoires in COVID-19. The assay was immunoSEQ multiplex PCR, and TCRdb's table has in-frame clones only and misses some. The sample has 200,000 to 300,000 clones, around 81% seen once; the top ten hold approximately 1.8%. Sequenced sample: peripheral blood. The receptors here all came from a man aged 30-40 years who had recovered from COVID-19.

V and J are TRBV9 and TRBJ1-6, with 7 nucleotides matching TRBD1. The germline gives CDR1 SGDLS, CDR2 YYNGEE. The CDR3 loop spans 14 amino acids. With 4 bases clipped from V and 5 bases from J, the junction kept 3 bases outside the gene matches. CDR3 in DNA: TGTGCCAGCAGCCAGGGGGTGAATAATTCACCCCTCCACTTT. This encodes CASSQGVNNSPLHF.

The chain is built from TRBV5-4 and TRBJ1-1; the D is unclear. V lost 2 bases, J lost 6 bases, and 20 bases lay in between. The V gene's germline CDR1 is SGHNT and CDR2 YYREEE (reference sequence). The CDR3 length is 16 residues. This chain's CDR3 is CASSFQAGLTFPEAFF. CDR3 DNA sequence: TGTGCCAGCAGCTTTCAGGCCGGACTAACTTTCCCTGAAGCTTTCTTT.

This chain joins TRBV28 and TRBJ1-1; the D gene is possibly TRBD1 (5 bases). This CDR3 region has 16 residues. Per germline, CDR1 MDHEN and CDR2 SYDVKM. V was clipped by 6 bases and J by 1 base, with 18 bases between them. The CDR3 sequence is CASRLGWGGPNTEAFF. In DNA form, the CDR3 reads TGTGCCAGCAGGCTCGGGTGGGGCGGACCGAACACTGAAGCTTTCTTT.

The chain employs TRBV4-1 and TRBJ2-1, with 13 bases lining up with TRBD2. From germline, CDR1 is MGHRA and CDR2 YSYEKL. The V segment lost 2 bases and the J segment 7 bases; nucleotides outside the gene matches: 20. This CDR3 comprises 21 residues. The CDR3 protein is CASSQRKGLAGFLPRVNEQFF. The CDR3 DNA sequence: TGCGCCAGCAGCCAAAGAAAGGGACTAGCGGGGTTCCTACCAAGGGTAAATGAGCAGTTCTTC.

The rearrangement links TRBV13 to TRBJ2-7; 8 bases align to TRBD2. Trimming removed 3 bases from V and 6 bases from J; junction bases left unmatched: 7. The length of the CDR3 is 14 residues. Germline V gene lookup returns CDR1 PRHDT and CDR2 FYEKMQ (reference sequence). For the CDR3, the DNA is TGTGCCAGCAGCTTCGGGGGGGCCGGCTCCGAGCAGTACGTC. It codes for CASSFGGAGSEQYV.

The J gene is TRBJ2-5, the V gene TRBV5-1, with D perhaps TRBD2 (5 bases). CDR3 length: 13 residues. CDR1 and CDR2 from the germline V gene are SGHRS and YFSETQ. The germline V and J ends were trimmed by 4 bases and 2 bases, with 9 bases remaining between them. This chain's CDR3 is CASSPQRQETQYF. The CDR3 DNA reads as TGCGCCAGCAGCCCCCAGCGGCAAGAGACCCAGTACTTC.

The chain couples TRBV11-3 to TRBJ2-3; D call uncertain. V was trimmed by 2 bases and J by 0 bases, leaving 6 bases between them. The CDR3 is 14 residues long. The germline gives CDR1 SGHNT, CDR2 YENEEA. CDR3 amino acids: CASSLFTSTDTQYF. For the CDR3, the DNA is TGTGCCAGCAGCTTATTTACTAGCACAGATACGCAGTATTTT.

This clone is a singleton in its sample. CDR3 DNA sequence: TGTGCCAGCAGCCCTTATAGCAATCAGCCCCAGCATTTT. As protein: CASSPYSNQPQHF. The chain recombines TRBV3-1 (or the pseudogene TRBV3-2) with TRBJ1-5; D remains unclear. Germline V CDR1 and CDR2: LGHDT, YNNKEL (reference sequence). The V end was cut by 4 bases, the J end by 0 bases, with 4 bases between. This CDR3 has 13 residues.

This clone has at least ten counts. The chain recombines TRBV2 with TRBJ1-2; 9 bases align to TRBD1. V shed 4 bases and J 3 bases; nucleotides not matched to a gene: 6. The CDR3 sequence is 15 residues long. Germline CDR1 SNHLY, CDR2 FYNNEI. The DNA for the CDR3 is TGTGCCAGCAGTGCCCGGGACAGGGCCCACTATGGCTACACCTTC. Amino acids: CASSARDRAHYGYTF.

This chain connects TRBV2 to TRBJ1-1; a possible D gene is TRBD1 (5 bases). Germline loops: CDR1 SNHLY, CDR2 FYNNEI. Trimming stripped 6 bases from V and 3 bases from J, with 14 bases between. The CDR3 totals 14 residues. CDR3 coding DNA: TGTGCCAGCAGATTGGTAAGGGGCCACACTGAAGCTTTCTTT. It encodes CASRLVRGHTEAFF.